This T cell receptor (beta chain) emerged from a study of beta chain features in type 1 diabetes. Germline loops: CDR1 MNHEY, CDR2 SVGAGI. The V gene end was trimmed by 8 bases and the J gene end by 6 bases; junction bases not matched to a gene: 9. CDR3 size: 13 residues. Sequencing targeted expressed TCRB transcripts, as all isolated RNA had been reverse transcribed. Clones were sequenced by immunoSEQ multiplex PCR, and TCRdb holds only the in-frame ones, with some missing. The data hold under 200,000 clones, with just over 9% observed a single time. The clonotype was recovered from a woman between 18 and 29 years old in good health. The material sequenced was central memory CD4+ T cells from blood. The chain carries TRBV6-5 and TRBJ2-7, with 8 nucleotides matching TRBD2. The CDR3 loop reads CASSRAGVSEQYF. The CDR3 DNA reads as TGTGCCAGCTCGCGAGCGGGAGTGAGCGAGCAGTACTTC.